The present entry profiles one T cell receptor (beta chain) with its context. What it binds is unknown. The ends were cut back, 1 base at V and 8 bases at J, with 11 bases in the middle. There are 13 residues in the CDR3. Second doses at about 4 or about 12 weeks were pooled. This specimen belongs to a study of T cell responses to AZD1222 COVID-19 vaccine. Study-wide results and caveats: Baseline seropositivity characterized only a handful of AZD1222 recipients. Spike-specific TCR breadth and depth both grew after two AZD1222 doses. Clonal diversity was possibly underestimated, and the donors were mostly white British, with more females.

TCRdb's table, derived via immunoSEQ multiplex PCR, lists solely in-frame clones and lacks some. The sample holds under 150,000 clones, roughly 90% seen once. The source material was peripheral blood, sampled 28 days after the second AZD1222 dose. This rearrangement joins TRBV12-3 or TRBV12-4 to TRBJ2-5; weak D call: TRBD1 (5 bases). This TCR was sampled from an adult who received the AZD1222 COVID-19 vaccine. In DNA form, the CDR3 reads TGTGCCAGCAGTTTAGGAAGTACAGGTACCCAGTACTTC. This codes for CASSLGSTGTQYF.